This TCR beta chain came from a study of cytomegalovirus exposure and HLA in healthy donors. Overall study context: Some 85 million unique TCRs from HLA-typed donors were held in an early data release.

This PCR relied on a set of 60 Vbeta primers and 13 Jbeta primers. Assay used: immunoSEQ multiplex PCR; TCRdb lists only in-frame clones, some missing. Of 100,000 to 150,000 clones detected, about 80% appear once; the ten largest clones hold about 11%. Concerning this clone itself: Its antigen is not identified.

The CDR3 extends over 18 amino acids. With 4 bases clipped from V and 6 bases from J, the junction kept 15 bases outside the gene matches. Germline V gene data show CDR1 as SGHTS and CDR2 as YDEGEE. Study-level findings and limits: Most likely, a cluster of highly shared sequence variants arose as a sequencing artifact. In an earlier analysis, in several hundred donors, most V segments appeared productive either ~87% or ~30% of the time.

The clonotype comes from a man aged 30 to 45 in good health and CMV-seropositive. V usage is TRBV5-8 and J usage is TRBJ1-4, with TRBD1 matching 10 bases. Input material: PBMCs. The CDR3 DNA reads as TGTGCCAGCAGCCCCAGTCCCGGGACAGGGGCCGGGCATGAAAAACTGTTTTTT. It encodes CASSPSPGTGAGHEKLFF.